What follows are 12 T cell receptor beta chains derived from one specimen sequenced in a study of beta chain features in type 1 diabetes. Expressed TCRB transcripts were sequenced, since all the RNA that had been isolated was reverse transcribed. The assay was immunoSEQ multiplex PCR, and TCRdb's table has in-frame clones only and misses some. Among about 160,000 clones, less than 10% were seen once, and the ten largest hold about 0.5%. Study conclusions and caveats: There was a moderate but significant shortening of TCRB CDR3s in all four CD4+ subsets of Type 1 diabetes patients.

Their specific antigens are unknown. Sequences were obtained from central memory CD4+ T cells from blood. The receptors were gathered from a man aged 18 to 30 with type 1 diabetes.

This clone was seen a few times. The chain carries TRBV6-6 and TRBJ2-7; tentatively, D is TRBD1 (6 bases). Germline CDR1 and CDR2: MNHNY and SVGAGI (reference sequence). Trimming removed 2 bases from V and 0 bases from J, with 14 bases in between. This CDR3 contains 16 residues. In DNA, the CDR3 is TGTGCCAGCAGTTACCCCGGACAGCTCGCCTCCTACGAGCAGTACTTC. This sequence encodes CASSYPGQLASYEQYF.

In its sample, this clone was seen many times. The chain joins TRBV11-2 to TRBJ2-5, with a tentative D call TRBD1 (6 bases). The CDR3 covers 14 residues. Germline V gene sequence: CDR1 SGHAT, CDR2 FQNNGV. The ends were cut back, 1 base at V and 2 bases at J, with 8 bases in the middle. The DNA of the CDR3 is TGTGCCAGCAGCTTAGGAGGGGGACAAGAGACCCAGTACTTC. Translating it yields CASSLGGGQETQYF.

The sample holds a few counts of this clone. V usage is TRBV11-2 and J usage is TRBJ2-7; perhaps TRBD2 as D (6 bases). The CDR3 extends over 15 amino acids. V was pared by 5 bases and J by 1 base, with 15 bases between. CDR1 and CDR2 (germline): SGHAT, FQNNGV. The CDR3 region has the DNA TGTGCCAGCAGCCCTCCCGGGAGCCTGTCCTACGAGCAGTACTTC. The encoded protein is CASSPPGSLSYEQYF. Combining the CDR3 with reference TRBV11-2 and TRBJ2-7 gives the whole variable domain EAGVAQSPRYKIIEKRQSVAFWCNPISGHATLYWYQQILGQGPKLLIQFQNNGVVDDSQLPKDRFSAERLKGVDSTLKIQPAKLEDSAVYLCASSPPGSLSYEQYFGPGTRLTVT.

CDR3 coding DNA: TGCGCCAGCAGTGAGGGTCAGGTCAATCAGCCCCAGCATTTT. Translated: CASSEGQVNQPQHF. J is TRBJ1-5 and V is TRBV10-2; D gene uncertain. The CDR3 runs to 14 residues. Germline V gene data show CDR1 as WSHSY and CDR2 as SAAADI. Trimming pared 2 bases from V and 3 bases from J, leaving 8 bases between.

J is TRBJ1-2 and V is TRBV5-6, with a weak D call TRBD1 (6 bases). V dropped 2 bases and J dropped 5 bases, with 13 bases sitting between them. The CDR3 contains 14 residues. From germline, CDR1 is SGHDT and CDR2 YYEEEE. The CDR3, as DNA: TGTGCCAGCAGCTTATTACAGGGTTCGTATGGCTACACCTTC. It yields the protein CASSLLQGSYGYTF.

The chain links TRBV7-6 to TRBJ2-7; tentatively, D is TRBD2 (5 bases). V gave up 1 base and J gave up 3 bases, with 13 bases separating them. The CDR3 is 15 residues long. Germline V gives CDR1 SGHVS, CDR2 FNYEAQ. CDR3 amino acids: CASSLVGGSIYEQYF. The DNA for the CDR3 is TGTGCCAGCAGCTTAGTAGGAGGTTCCATCTACGAGCAGTACTTC.

At least ten counts were recorded for this clone. The rearrangement joins TRBV7-6 to TRBJ2-1, with TRBD2 as a possible D gene (5 bases). V was pared by 1 base and J by 6 bases, with 13 bases between. The CDR3 spans 15 residues. Per the germline V gene, CDR1 is SGHVS and CDR2 is FNYEAQ. CDR3 bases: TGTGCCAGCAGCTTAGGGTTTAGCGACGGCAATGAGCAGTTCTTC. Translated: CASSLGFSDGNEQFF.

The chain carries TRBV7-9 and TRBJ1-4; D call uncertain. This CDR3 spans 15 amino acids. Germline V CDR1 and CDR2: SEHNR, FQNEAQ (reference sequence). With 5 bases removed from V and 0 bases from J, the gap between germline ends came to 10 bases. DNA for the CDR3: TGTGCCAGCAGCCCCCTCAGGACAACTAATGAAAAACTGTTTTTT. Protein sequence: CASSPLRTTNEKLFF.

V is TRBV30 and J is TRBJ1-4, with D possibly being TRBD1 (5 bases). Germline V lookup: CDR1 GTSNPN, CDR2 SVGIG (reference sequence). Deletions cut 8 bases from V and 15 bases from J, with 25 bases between. CDR3 length: 13 amino acids. This CDR3 reads CAGRDSSMNRVFF. The CDR3 nucleotides are TGTGCCGGCAGGGACTCGTCGATGAATAGGGTGTTTTTT.

This clone was seen a few times. The chain recombines TRBV15 with TRBJ2-3, with 9 bases fitting TRBD1. Germline-derived CDR1 and CDR2 are LNHNV and YYDKDF (reference sequence). This CDR3 contains 14 residues. With 10 bases clipped from V and 1 base from J, the junction kept 6 bases outside the gene matches. CDR3 protein: CAIARDRGTDTQYF. CDR3 DNA: TGTGCCATCGCCCGGGACAGGGGCACAGATACGCAGTATTTT. Using reference TRBV15 and TRBJ2-3 for the parts outside the CDR3, the full variable domain is DAMVIQNPRYQVTQFGKPVTLSCSQTLNHNVMYWYQQKSSQAPKLLFHYYDKDFNNEADTPDNFQSRRPNTSFCFLDIRSPGLGDTAMYLCAIARDRGTDTQYFGPGTRLTVL.

This clone was found a few times. The chain links TRBV7-2 to TRBJ2-1; 8 nucleotides agree with TRBD2. V lost 5 bases to trimming and J lost 4 bases; unmatched junction nucleotides: 10. Germline V CDR1 and CDR2: SGHTA, FQGNSA. The CDR3 runs 16 residues. The CDR3 sequence: CASSRKGLAGYNEQFF. Here the CDR3 DNA reads TGTGCCAGCAGCCGAAAGGGATTAGCGGGGTACAATGAGCAGTTCTTC.

The chain is built from TRBV7-2 and TRBJ2-3; a weak D match, TRBD2 (5 bases). Germline CDR1 SGHTA, CDR2 FQGNSA. The CDR3 has 14 amino acids. V lost 5 bases, J lost 1 base, and 10 bases lay in between. The CDR3 loop reads CASSRNGGTDTQYF. The CDR3 DNA reads as TGTGCCAGCAGCCGGAACGGGGGCACAGATACGCAGTATTTT.